The source of this T cell receptor (beta chain) is a study of T-cell memory formation after mild COVID-19. Study at large: Largely donor-specific TCR clusters were found. Points from the study as a whole: Clonal second-wave expansions that peaked on day 37 had unconfirmed SARS-CoV-2 specificity. Contracting clones from day 15 to 85 had balanced CD4/CD8; later expanders favoured CD4+.

On this clonotype itself: Antigen specificity is unknown.

Constant-segment primers and 5'RACE yielded cDNA libraries for TCR alpha and TCR beta, each carrying sample barcodes and UMIs. TCRdb reprocessed the 5' RACE reads via MiXCR and lists one record per CDR3 protein. Among under 550,000 distinct CDR3 sequences listed, about 20% were seen once. Germline V gene lookup returns CDR1 SGHTA and CDR2 FQGNSA. The CDR3 consists of 11 residues. V was trimmed by 10 bases and J by 5 bases, leaving 8 bases between them. The sequence was collected from a young man who had mild COVID-19 (a few samples of this study predate the infection). Cell type and time point are not known. The V and J genes are TRBV7-2 and TRBJ2-2, with D tentatively TRBD2 (5 bases). Specimen: PBMCs or a T cell subset sorted from them (not recorded which). This chain's CDR3 is CAIRRTGELFF. The CDR3 DNA is TGTGCCATCCGGAGGACCGGGGAGCTGTTTTTT.